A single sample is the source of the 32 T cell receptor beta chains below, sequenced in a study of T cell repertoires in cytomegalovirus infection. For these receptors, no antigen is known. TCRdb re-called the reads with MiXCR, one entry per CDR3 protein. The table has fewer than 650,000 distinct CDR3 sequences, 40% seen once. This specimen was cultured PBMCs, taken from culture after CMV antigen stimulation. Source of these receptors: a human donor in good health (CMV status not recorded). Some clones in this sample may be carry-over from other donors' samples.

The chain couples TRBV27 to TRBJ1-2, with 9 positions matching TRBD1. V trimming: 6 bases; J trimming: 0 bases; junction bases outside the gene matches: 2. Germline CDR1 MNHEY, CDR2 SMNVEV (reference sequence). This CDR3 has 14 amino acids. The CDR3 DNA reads TGTGCCAGCAGGGGACAGGGCTCTAACTATGGCTACACCTTC. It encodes CASRGQGSNYGYTF.

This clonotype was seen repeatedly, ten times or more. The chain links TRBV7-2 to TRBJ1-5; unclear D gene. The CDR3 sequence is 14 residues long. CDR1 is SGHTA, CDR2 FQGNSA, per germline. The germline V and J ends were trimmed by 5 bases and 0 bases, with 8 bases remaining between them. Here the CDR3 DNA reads TGTGCCAGCAGCCCTGATTATAGCAATCAGCCCCAGCATTTT. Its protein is CASSPDYSNQPQHF.

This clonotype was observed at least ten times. The CDR3 DNA reads as TGTGCCAGCAGCTTAGAGGGGCGGCTTCTCTACGAGCAGTACTTC. Amino acid sequence: CASSLEGRLLYEQYF. This chain joins TRBV7-8 and TRBJ2-7; maybe TRBD1 (5 bases). CDR1 and CDR2 (germline): SGHVS, FQNEAQ. Trimming took off 1 base at V and 3 bases at J, with 13 bases between the two ends. This CDR3 has 15 amino acids.

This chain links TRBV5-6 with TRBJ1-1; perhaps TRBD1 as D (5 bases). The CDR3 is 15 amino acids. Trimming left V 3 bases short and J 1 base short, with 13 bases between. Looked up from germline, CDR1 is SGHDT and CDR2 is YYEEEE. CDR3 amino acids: CASSWVSGRNTEAFF. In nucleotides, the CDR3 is TGTGCCAGCAGCTGGGTCTCAGGGAGGAACACTGAAGCTTTCTTT. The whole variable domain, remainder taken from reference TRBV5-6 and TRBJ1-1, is DAGVTQSPTHLIKTRGQQVTLRCSPKSGHDTVSWYQQALGQGPQFIFQYYEEEERQRGNFPDRFSGHQFPNYSSELNVNALLLGDSALYLCASSWVSGRNTEAFFGQGTRLTVV.

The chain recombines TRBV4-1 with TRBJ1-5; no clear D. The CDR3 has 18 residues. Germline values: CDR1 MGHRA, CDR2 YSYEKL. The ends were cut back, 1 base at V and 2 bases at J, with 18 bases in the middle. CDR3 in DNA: TGCGCCAGCAGCCAAGTTCTCCTCCGGGATTGGGGCAATCAGCCCCAGCATTTT. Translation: CASSQVLLRDWGNQPQHF.

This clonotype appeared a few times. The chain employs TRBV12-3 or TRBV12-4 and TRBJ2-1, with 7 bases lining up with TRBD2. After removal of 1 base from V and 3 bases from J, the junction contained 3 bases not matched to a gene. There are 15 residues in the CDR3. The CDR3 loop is CASSLGAGNYNEQFF. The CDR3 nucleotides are TGTGCCAGCAGTTTAGGAGCGGGGAACTACAATGAGCAGTTCTTC.

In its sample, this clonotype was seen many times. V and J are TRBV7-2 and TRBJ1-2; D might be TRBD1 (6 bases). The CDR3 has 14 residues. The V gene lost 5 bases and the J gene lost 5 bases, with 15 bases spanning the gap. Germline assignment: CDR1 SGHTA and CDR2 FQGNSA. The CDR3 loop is CASSERGQPYGYTF. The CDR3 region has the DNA TGTGCCAGCAGCGAACGAGGACAGCCATATGGCTACACCTTC.

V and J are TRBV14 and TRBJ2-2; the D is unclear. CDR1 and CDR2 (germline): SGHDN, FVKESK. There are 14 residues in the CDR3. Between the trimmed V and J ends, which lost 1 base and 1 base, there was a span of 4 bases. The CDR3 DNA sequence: TGTGCCAGCAGCCAAGTTTGGAACACCGGGGAGCTGTTTTTT. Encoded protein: CASSQVWNTGELFF.

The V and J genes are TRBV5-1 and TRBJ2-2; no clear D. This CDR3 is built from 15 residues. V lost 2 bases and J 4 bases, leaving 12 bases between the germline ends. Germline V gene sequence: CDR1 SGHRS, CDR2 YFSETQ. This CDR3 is CASSLTQILTGELFF. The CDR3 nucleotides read TGCGCCAGCAGCTTAACACAGATACTCACCGGGGAGCTGTTTTTT. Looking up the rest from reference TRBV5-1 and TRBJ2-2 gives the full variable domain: KAGVTQTPRYLIKTRGQQVTLSCSPISGHRSVSWYQQTPGQGLQFLFEYFSETQRNKGNFPGRFSGRQFSNSRSEMNVSTLELGDSALYLCASSLTQILTGELFFGEGSRLTVL.

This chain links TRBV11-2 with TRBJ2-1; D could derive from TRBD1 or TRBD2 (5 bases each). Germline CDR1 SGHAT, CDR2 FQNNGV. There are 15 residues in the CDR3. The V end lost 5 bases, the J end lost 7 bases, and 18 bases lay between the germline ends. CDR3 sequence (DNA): TGTGCCAGCAGCGCCGGGACGGATGGCTCTAATGAGCAGTTCTTC. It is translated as CASSAGTDGSNEQFF.

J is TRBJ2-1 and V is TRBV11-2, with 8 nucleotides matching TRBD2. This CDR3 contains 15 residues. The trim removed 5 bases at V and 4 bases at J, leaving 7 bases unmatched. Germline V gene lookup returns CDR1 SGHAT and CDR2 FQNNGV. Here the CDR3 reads CASSPGLAHYNEQFF. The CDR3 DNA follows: TGTGCCAGCAGCCCAGGACTAGCACATTACAATGAGCAGTTCTTC.

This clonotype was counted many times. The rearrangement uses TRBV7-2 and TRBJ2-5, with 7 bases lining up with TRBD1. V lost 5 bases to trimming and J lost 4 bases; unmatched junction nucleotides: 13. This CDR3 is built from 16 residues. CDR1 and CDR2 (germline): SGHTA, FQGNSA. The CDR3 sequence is CASSPRLGQTRETQYF. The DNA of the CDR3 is TGTGCCAGCAGCCCTCGCCTGGGACAGACACGAGAGACCCAGTACTTC.

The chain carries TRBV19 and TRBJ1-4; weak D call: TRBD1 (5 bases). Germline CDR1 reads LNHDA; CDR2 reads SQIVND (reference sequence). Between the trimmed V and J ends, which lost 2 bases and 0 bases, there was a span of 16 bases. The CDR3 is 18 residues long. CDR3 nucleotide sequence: TGTGCCAGTAGTATACCTAAGGAGGGGCATGCAACTAATGAAAAACTGTTTTTT. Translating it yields CASSIPKEGHATNEKLFF.

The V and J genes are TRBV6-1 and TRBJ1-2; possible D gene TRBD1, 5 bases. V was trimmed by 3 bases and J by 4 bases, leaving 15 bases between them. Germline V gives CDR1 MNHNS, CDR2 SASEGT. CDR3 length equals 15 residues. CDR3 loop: CASSEAPTDVYGYTF. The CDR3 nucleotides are TGTGCCAGCAGTGAGGCCCCGACAGACGTCTATGGCTACACCTTC.

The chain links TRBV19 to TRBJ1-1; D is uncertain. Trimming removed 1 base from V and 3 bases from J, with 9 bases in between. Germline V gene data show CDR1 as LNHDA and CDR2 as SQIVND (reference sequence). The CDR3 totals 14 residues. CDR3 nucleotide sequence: TGTGCCAGTAGTATAGCGTACCGGGACACTGAAGCTTTCTTT. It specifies CASSIAYRDTEAFF.

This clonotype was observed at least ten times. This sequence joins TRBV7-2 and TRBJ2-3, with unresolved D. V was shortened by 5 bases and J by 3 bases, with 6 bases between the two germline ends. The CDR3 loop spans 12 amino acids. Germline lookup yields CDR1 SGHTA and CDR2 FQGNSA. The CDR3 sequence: CASSVDTDTQYF. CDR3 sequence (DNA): TGTGCCAGCAGCGTTGATACAGATACGCAGTATTTT. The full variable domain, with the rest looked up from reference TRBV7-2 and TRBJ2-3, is GAGVSQSPSNKVTEKGKDVELRCDPISGHTALYWYRQSLGQGLEFLIYFQGNSAPDKSGLPSDRFSAERTGGSVSTLTIQRTQQEDSAVYLCASSVDTDTQYFGPGTRLTVL.

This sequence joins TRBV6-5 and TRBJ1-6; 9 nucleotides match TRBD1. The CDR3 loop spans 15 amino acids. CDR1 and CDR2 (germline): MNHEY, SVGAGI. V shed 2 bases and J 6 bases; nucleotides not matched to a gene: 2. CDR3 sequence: CASSYGGQGNSPLHF. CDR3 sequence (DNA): TGTGCCAGCAGTTACGGGGGACAGGGTAATTCACCCCTCCACTTT.

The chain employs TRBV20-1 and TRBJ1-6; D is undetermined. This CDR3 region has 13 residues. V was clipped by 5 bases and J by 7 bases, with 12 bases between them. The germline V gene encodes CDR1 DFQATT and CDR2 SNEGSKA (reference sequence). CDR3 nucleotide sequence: TGCAGTGCTCCGGGTTCCGAAAATTCACCCCTCCACTTT. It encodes CSAPGSENSPLHF.

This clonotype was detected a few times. In DNA, the CDR3 is TGTGCCAGCAGCTTACTTATCGGGGGGGCTAAGTTCTTC. Translated: CASSLLIGGAKFF. The chain joins TRBV11-3 to TRBJ2-1, with TRBD2 matching over 8 bases. The CDR3 sequence is 13 residues long. The germline V gene encodes CDR1 SGHNT and CDR2 YENEEA. V was clipped by 2 bases and J by 14 bases; unmatched bases: 8.

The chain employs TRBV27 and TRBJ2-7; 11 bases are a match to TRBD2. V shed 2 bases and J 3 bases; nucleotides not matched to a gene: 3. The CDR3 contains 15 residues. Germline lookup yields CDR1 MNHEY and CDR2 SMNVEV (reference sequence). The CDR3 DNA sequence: TGTGCCAGCAGTTTAAGGGGGACTAGCGGCTACGAGCAGTACTTC. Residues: CASSLRGTSGYEQYF.

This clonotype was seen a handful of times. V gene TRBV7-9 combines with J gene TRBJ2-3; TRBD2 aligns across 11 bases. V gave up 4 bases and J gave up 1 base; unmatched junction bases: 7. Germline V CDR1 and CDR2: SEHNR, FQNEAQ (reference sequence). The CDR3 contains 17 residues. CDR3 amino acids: CASSSRGGLAGTDTQYF. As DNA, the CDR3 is TGTGCCAGCAGCTCCCGCGGGGGACTAGCGGGCACAGATACGCAGTATTTT.

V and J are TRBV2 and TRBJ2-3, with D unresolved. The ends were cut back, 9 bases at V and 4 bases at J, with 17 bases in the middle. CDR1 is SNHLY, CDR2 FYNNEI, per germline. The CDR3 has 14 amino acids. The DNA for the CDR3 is TGTGCCAGTGGAAATAACGGAATGGCAGATACGCAGTATTTT. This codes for CASGNNGMADTQYF.

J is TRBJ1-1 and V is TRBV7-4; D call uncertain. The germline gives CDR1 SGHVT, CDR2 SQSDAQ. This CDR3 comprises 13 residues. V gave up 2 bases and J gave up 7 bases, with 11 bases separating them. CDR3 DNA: TGTGCCAGCAGCTTAAAGGCAGGTCGTGAAGCTTTCTTT. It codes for CASSLKAGREAFF.

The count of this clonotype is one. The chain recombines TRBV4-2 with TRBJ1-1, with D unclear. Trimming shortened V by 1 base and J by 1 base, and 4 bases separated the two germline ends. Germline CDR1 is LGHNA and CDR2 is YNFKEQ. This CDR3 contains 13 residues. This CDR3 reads CASSQVKNTEAFF. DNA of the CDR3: TGTGCCAGCAGCCAAGTCAAGAACACTGAAGCTTTCTTT.

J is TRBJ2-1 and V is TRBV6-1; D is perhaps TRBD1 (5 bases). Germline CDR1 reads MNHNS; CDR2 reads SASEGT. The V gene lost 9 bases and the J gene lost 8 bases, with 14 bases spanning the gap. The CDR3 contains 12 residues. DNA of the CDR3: TGTGCCAGTGGGGCCCCTGGGGATGAGCAGTTCTTC. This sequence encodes CASGAPGDEQFF.

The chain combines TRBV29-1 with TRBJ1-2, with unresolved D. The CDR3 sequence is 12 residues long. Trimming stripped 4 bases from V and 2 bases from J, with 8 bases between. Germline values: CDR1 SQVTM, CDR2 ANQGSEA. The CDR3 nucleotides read TGCAGCGTTGTTTTTCAGAACTATGGCTACACCTTC. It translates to CSVVFQNYGYTF.

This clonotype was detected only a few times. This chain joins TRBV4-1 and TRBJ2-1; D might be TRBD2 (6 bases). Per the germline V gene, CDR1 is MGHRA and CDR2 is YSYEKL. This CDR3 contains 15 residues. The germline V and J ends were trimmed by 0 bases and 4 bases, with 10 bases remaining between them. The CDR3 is CASSQEVAVYNEQFF. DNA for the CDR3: TGCGCCAGCAGCCAAGAGGTAGCGGTGTACAATGAGCAGTTCTTC.

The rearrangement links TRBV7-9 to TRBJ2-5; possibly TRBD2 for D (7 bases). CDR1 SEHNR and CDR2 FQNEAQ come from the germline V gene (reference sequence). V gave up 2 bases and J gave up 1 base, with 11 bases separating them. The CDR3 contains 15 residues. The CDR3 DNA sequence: TGTGCCAGCAGCTTAAGGGGGGGAGCCCAAGAGACCCAGTACTTC. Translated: CASSLRGGAQETQYF.

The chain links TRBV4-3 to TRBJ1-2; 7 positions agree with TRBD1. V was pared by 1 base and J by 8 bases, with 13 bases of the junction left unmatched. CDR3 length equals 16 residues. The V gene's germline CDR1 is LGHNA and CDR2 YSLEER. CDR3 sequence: CASSQGAEQGFEGYTF. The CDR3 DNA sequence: TGCGCCAGCAGCCAAGGGGCCGAACAGGGGTTCGAGGGCTACACCTTC.

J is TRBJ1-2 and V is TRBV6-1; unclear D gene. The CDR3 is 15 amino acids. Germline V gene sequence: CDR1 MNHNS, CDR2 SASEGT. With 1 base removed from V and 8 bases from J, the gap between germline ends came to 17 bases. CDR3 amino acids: CASSEGDRMSSGYTF. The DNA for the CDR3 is TGTGCCAGCAGTGAAGGAGACCGAATGTCCTCCGGCTACACCTTC.

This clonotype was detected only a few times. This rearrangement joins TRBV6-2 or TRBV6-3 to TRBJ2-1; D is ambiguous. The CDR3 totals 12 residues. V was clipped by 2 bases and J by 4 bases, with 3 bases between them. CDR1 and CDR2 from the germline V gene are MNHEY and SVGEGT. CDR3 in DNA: TGTGCCAGCAGTTACCTATACAATGAGCAGTTCTTC. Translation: CASSYLYNEQFF.

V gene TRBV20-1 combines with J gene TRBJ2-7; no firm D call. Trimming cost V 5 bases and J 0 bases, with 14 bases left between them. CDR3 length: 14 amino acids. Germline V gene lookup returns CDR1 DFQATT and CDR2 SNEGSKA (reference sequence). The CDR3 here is CSARKGSYSYEQYF. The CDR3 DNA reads TGCAGTGCTCGGAAGGGCTCCTACTCCTACGAGCAGTACTTC.